The rows below give T cell receptor beta chains drawn from one sample of a study of T cell repertoires in cytomegalovirus infection. TCRdb re-derived calls from the reads in MiXCR, one entry per CDR3 protein. The data show under 300,000 distinct CDR3 sequences, about a sixth seen once. The specimen was CD8+ T cells from PBMCs. All receptors come from a human donor in good health (CMV status not recorded). Some clones in this sample may be carry-over from other donors' samples. CDR3s include the opening cysteine and the closing phenylalanine or tryptophan. Clone size is shown for a subset of rows, as once, few, many or a class of expanded clone.

clone size | J gene | V gene | CDR3 protein
few | TRBJ2-5 | TRBV6-6 | CASSYEGGAGFRETQYF
few | TRBJ2-1 | TRBV29-1 | CSVEGQGLDNEQFF
- | TRBJ1-6 | TRBV20-1 | CSARDGGKLYPPLHF
many | TRBJ1-6 | TRBV7-9 | CASSPDIANSPLHF
few | TRBJ2-3 | TRBV11-2 | CASSNQTERTDTQYF
many | TRBJ2-7 | TRBV28 | CASSIETGDLTYEQYF
many | TRBJ1-5 | TRBV7-9 | CASSSKTAGSNQPQHF
- | TRBJ2-1 | TRBV6-2/TRBV6-3 | CASSYSTGGSYNEQFF
few | TRBJ1-2 | TRBV5-4 | CASSPTATNYGYTF
many | TRBJ1-1 | TRBV7-9 | CASSLGVGKNTEAFF
few | TRBJ2-7 | TRBV6-2/TRBV6-3 | CASSYSELGHEQYF
many | TRBJ2-3 | TRBV7-2 | CASSGGLAGELYF
few | TRBJ1-5 | TRBV2 | CASKALLLSNQPQHF
many | TRBJ2-7 | TRBV7-6 | CASSPAPGPSYEQYF
- | TRBJ1-2 | TRBV29-1 | CSVRQGEGGYTF
- | TRBJ2-7 | TRBV7-9 | CASSPPTGEGFYEQYF
- | TRBJ2-7 | TRBV7-8 | CASSLRSGDVYEQYF
many | TRBJ2-7 | TRBV6-1 | CASSDPRLVSYEQYF
- | TRBJ2-1 | TRBV7-9 | CASILKGSNEQFF
many | TRBJ1-1 | TRBV6-5 | CASTPGGVSTEAFF
few | TRBJ2-5 | TRBV6-5 | CASSYGTGFETQYF
few | TRBJ2-3 | TRBV7-9 | CASSLLKRGSTDTQYF
- | TRBJ2-7 | TRBV12-3/TRBV12-4 | CASSSTRYGYEQYF
- | TRBJ1-1 | TRBV6-2/TRBV6-3 | CASSYGQDGNTEAFF
once | TRBJ2-3 | TRBV20-1 | CSARGSGGPLSTDTQYF